The T cell receptor (beta chain) described here comes from a study of T cells in women clearing cervical HPV infection. Whole-study context: Women with histologically confirmed HPV16-related CIN3 or worse, 2 with invasive cancer, served as cases. Case blood was drawn when the lesion was first found; control blood after infection became undetectable. Findings and limits, study-wide: Cases carried less TRBV6-7 than controls: roughly 0.11% versus 0.16%. CIN3+ cases had significantly higher TCR richness than controls; evenness did not differ.

Assay used: immunoSEQ multiplex PCR; TCRdb lists only in-frame clones, some missing. This repertoire includes about 31,000 clones. As to this clone: Its cognate antigen is unknown. The DNA ends 3 residues before the CDR3 does, and the rest of the CDR3 is filled in from the germline J gene.

Per germline, CDR1 LNHDA and CDR2 SQIVND (reference sequence). The CDR3 runs 14 residues. The TCR was taken from a woman between 18 and 70 years old with a cervical HPV16 infection that either progressed to CIN3+ or cleared (not recorded which). Input material: blood buffy coat. J is TRBJ1-2 and V is TRBV19; D is unclear. This chain's CDR3 is CASSKTSRTDTYTF. CDR3 DNA (partial): TGTGCCAGTAGTAAAACGTCCCGCACAGATACC. The full variable domain, rest sourced from reference TRBV19 and TRBJ1-2, is DGGITQSPKYLFRKEGQNVTLSCEQNLNHDAMYWYRQDPGQGLRLIYYSQIVNDFQKGDIAEGYSVSREKKESFPLTVTSAQKNPTAFYLCASSKTSRTDTYTFGSGTRLTVV.